This passage covers 8 T cell receptor beta chains from one sample sequenced in a study of regulatory T cells in long-lasting Graves disease. Time point indicated: newly diagnosed GD, antithyroid drugs for less than 3 months. Following extraction of RNA from PBMCs, that RNA was used to make the TCR library. Assembly of TCR beta libraries relied on iRepertoire HTBI primers together with Arm-PCR of CDR3 regions. TCRdb re-called the multiplex PCR reads with MiXCR, one entry per CDR3 protein. The sample records under 700,000 distinct CDR3 sequences, roughly a sixth being singletons. A further study also used this sample, focusing on T cells in Graves' hyperthyroidism and ophthalmopathy.

Sequenced material: peripheral blood mononuclear cells (PBMCs), taken at new diagnosis, from a patient treated with antithyroid drugs. The receptors were gathered from a woman aged 40 to 65 with Graves disease.

At least ten counts were recorded for this clonotype. V is TRBV13 and J is TRBJ1-1; 9 nucleotides align to TRBD1. This CDR3 comprises 16 residues. Trimming removed 1 base from V and 3 bases from J; junction bases left unmatched: 6. Germline assignment: CDR1 PRHDT and CDR2 FYEKMQ (reference sequence). The CDR3 nucleotides read TGTGCCAGCAGCTTAGCCACAGGGGGCGACGACACTGAAGCTTTCTTT. This sequence encodes CASSLATGGDDTEAFF.

Ten or more counts support this clonotype. This chain uses TRBV28 with TRBJ1-6; D might be TRBD1 (5 bases). Germline V gives CDR1 MDHEN, CDR2 SYDVKM. CDR3 length equals 13 residues. Trimming took 4 bases from V and 15 from J, leaving 16 bases between them. The CDR3 region has the DNA TGTGCCAGCAGTTCCCATGGGGCTAGTGGCCTCCACTTT. Its translation: CASSSHGASGLHF. The full variable domain, rest sourced from reference TRBV28 and TRBJ1-6, is DVKVTQSSRYLVKRTGEKVFLECVQDMDHENMFWYRQDPGLGLRLIYFSYDVKMKEKGDIPEGYSVSREKKERFSLILESASTNQTSMYLCASSSHGASGLHFGNGTRLTVT.

As regards this clonotype: This may come from a read error, since a much larger clone is one base off. J is TRBJ2-6 and V is TRBV7-9; D could derive from TRBD1 or TRBD2 (7 bases each). Germline CDR1 is SEHNR and CDR2 is FQNEAQ (reference sequence). This CDR3 comprises 17 residues. This CDR3 reads CASSSFRGGGGTNVLTF. The CDR3 bases are TGTGCCAGCAGCTCCTTCAGGGGGGGAGGTGGGACCAACGTCCTGACTTTC. Full variable domain (rest looked up from reference TRBV7-9 and TRBJ2-6): DTGVSQNPRHKITKRGQNVTFRCDPISEHNRLYWYRQTLGQGPEFLTYFQNEAQLEKSRLLSDRFSAERPKGSFSTLEIQRTEQGDSAMYLCASSSFRGGGGTNVLTFGAGSRLTVL.

CDR3 sequence: CASSLGVHSDQPQHF. The CDR3 nucleotides are TGTGCCAGCAGCCTCGGGGTCCATTCAGATCAGCCCCAGCATTTT. The chain combines TRBV7-9 with TRBJ1-5; D remains ambiguous. With 5 bases removed from V and 5 bases from J, the gap between germline ends came to 16 bases. The CDR3 is 15 amino acids. Germline V gene data show CDR1 as SEHNR and CDR2 as FQNEAQ (reference sequence).

The chain is built from TRBV28 and TRBJ2-7, with TRBD1 matching 9 bases. CDR1 is MDHEN, CDR2 SYDVKM, per germline. This CDR3 region has 15 residues. Trimming at V came to 3 bases and at J to 2 bases, leaving 5 bases not matched to a gene. The CDR3 DNA follows: TGTGCCAGCAGTTTCTTCACAGGGGGCACCTACGAGCAGTACTTC. It translates to CASSFFTGGTYEQYF.

This clonotype showed up many times. This chain connects TRBV2 to TRBJ2-7; D may be TRBD1 or TRBD2 (5 bases each). This CDR3 has 13 residues. V was cut by 2 bases and J by 3 bases, with 8 bases left in between. CDR1 is SNHLY and CDR2 is FYNNEI in the germline V gene. The CDR3 spells CASSEWDGYEQYF. In DNA form, the CDR3 reads TGTGCCAGCAGTGAATGGGACGGCTACGAGCAGTACTTC.

The rearrangement joins TRBV28 to TRBJ2-3; D remains unclear. The length of the CDR3 is 15 residues. The ends were cut back, 4 bases at V and 2 bases at J, with 13 bases in the middle. Germline V gives CDR1 MDHEN, CDR2 SYDVKM. The CDR3 is CASSSLAAVTDTQYF. The CDR3 region has the DNA TGTGCCAGCAGTTCCTTGGCGGCGGTCACAGATACGCAGTATTTT.

This rearrangement joins TRBV2 to TRBJ2-2; no reliable D call. V was cut by 4 bases and J by 9 bases, with 15 bases left in between. The germline gives CDR1 SNHLY, CDR2 FYNNEI. The CDR3 is 14 residues long. CDR3 nucleotides: TGTGCCAGCAGTGTTGTCAGCGCCTCTTGGGAGCTGTTTTTT. Its protein product is CASSVVSASWELFF. The variable domain in full, with the rest retrieved from reference TRBV2 and TRBJ2-2, is EPEVTQTPSHQVTQMGQEVILRCVPISNHLYFYWYRQILGQKVEFLVSFYNNEISEKSEIFDDQFSVERPDGSNFTLKIRSTKLEDSAMYFCASSVVSASWELFFGEGSRLTVL.